The 9 T cell receptor beta chains listed next were all sequenced from one sample in a study of beta chain features in type 1 diabetes. The study reverse transcribed the entire isolated RNA, so it sequenced expressed TCRB transcripts. The repertoire was sequenced with immunoSEQ multiplex PCR; TCRdb's copy has only in-frame clones and lacks some. The sample gives over 350,000 clones, roughly 16% of which show up once; more than 0.015% is in the top ten. The sample comprised naive CD4+ T cells from blood. Receptor source: a woman aged 18-35 years in good health.

The chain couples TRBV30 to TRBJ1-4; D gene unclear. This CDR3 has 15 residues. Trimming removed 0 bases from V and 0 bases from J, with 8 bases in between. Germline loops: CDR1 GTSNPN, CDR2 SVGIG (reference sequence). The CDR3 protein is CAWSVQNPTNEKLFF. The CDR3 bases are TGTGCCTGGAGTGTACAGAACCCAACTAATGAAAAACTGTTTTTT.

This clone was detected only a few times. This CDR3 is also generated by other DNA sequences in the sample. This chain uses TRBV5-1 with TRBJ2-3, with 15 bases fitting TRBD2. Losses at the gene ends were 5 bases for V and 4 bases for J; bases not matched to a gene: 5. CDR3 length: 16 residues. Per the germline V gene, CDR1 is SGHRS and CDR2 is YFSETQ. This CDR3 reads CASSLGLAGGSDTQYF. The DNA of the CDR3 is TGCGCCAGCAGTCTCGGACTAGCGGGAGGGTCAGATACGCAGTATTTT.

This clone was seen more than once but under ten times. In the same sample, other DNA sequences code for this CDR3. This rearrangement joins TRBV30 to TRBJ1-5; the D is unclear. The CDR3 is 13 residues long. V lost 3 bases and J lost 0, with 6 bases in between. Germline assignment: CDR1 GTSNPN and CDR2 SVGIG (reference sequence). The CDR3 is CAWRPDSNQPQHF. The CDR3 region has the DNA TGTGCCTGGAGACCAGATAGCAATCAGCCCCAGCATTTT.

In its sample, this clone was seen a few times. The chain couples TRBV18 to TRBJ1-2; tentatively, D is TRBD1 (5 bases). From germline, CDR1 is KGHSH and CDR2 LQKENI. The CDR3 is made up of 13 amino acids. V lost 5 bases and J 6 bases, leaving 13 bases between the germline ends. The CDR3: CASSSTDSDGYTF. CDR3 DNA: TGTGCCAGCTCATCTACTGACAGTGATGGCTACACCTTC. The full variable domain, its missing parts supplied by reference TRBV18 and TRBJ1-2, is NAGVMQNPRHLVRRRGQEARLRCSPMKGHSHVYWYRQLPEEGLKFMVYLQKENIIDESGMPKERFSAEFPKEGPSILRIQQVVRGDSAAYFCASSSTDSDGYTFGSGTRLTVV.

This clone was counted a few times. CDR3 loop: CASSLGTPYGYTF. The CDR3 DNA follows: TGTGCCAGCAGTTTGGGGACACCCTATGGCTACACCTTC. V and J are TRBV28 and TRBJ1-2; a weak D match, TRBD1 (6 bases). V lost 3 bases and J lost 4, with 9 bases in between. Germline V gene sequence: CDR1 MDHEN, CDR2 SYDVKM. There are 13 residues in the CDR3.

The V and J genes are TRBV5-1 and TRBJ1-2; D is possibly TRBD1 (5 bases). Germline V gives CDR1 SGHRS, CDR2 YFSETQ. The CDR3 is made up of 12 amino acids. The ends were cut back, 5 bases at V and 3 bases at J, with 8 bases in the middle. The DNA for the CDR3 is TGCGCCAGCAGTCAGACAGACTATGGCTACACCTTC. Protein product: CASSQTDYGYTF.

The rearrangement uses TRBV23-1 and TRBJ2-5; 10 positions match TRBD2. TRBV23-1 is an ORF for which the function is uncertain. V dropped 0 bases and J dropped 5; count of bases not matched to a gene: 9. The CDR3 length is 17 residues. CDR3 coding DNA: TGCGCCAGCAGTCAATCCAATCTAGCGGGAGTTCCTGAGACCCAGTACTTC. Translation gives CASSQSNLAGVPETQYF.

The CDR3 protein is CASTETASNQPQHF. The CDR3 DNA reads as TGTGCCAGCACTGAGACAGCTAGCAATCAGCCCCAGCATTTT. The chain recombines TRBV2 with TRBJ1-5, with D possibly TRBD1 on 5 matching bases. CDR3 length: 14 amino acids. CDR1 and CDR2 from the germline V gene are SNHLY and FYNNEI. V was clipped by 7 bases and J by 0 bases, with 10 bases between them. Combining the CDR3 with reference TRBV2 and TRBJ1-5 gives the whole variable domain EPEVTQTPSHQVTQMGQEVILRCVPISNHLYFYWYRQILGQKVEFLVSFYNNEISEKSEIFDDQFSVERPDGSNFTLKIRSTKLEDSAMYFCASTETASNQPQHFGDGTRLSIL.

This clone has a handful of counts. Germline is not matched at one junction end, which may reflect a read error. The chain recombines TRBV29-1 with TRBJ2-1; 14 bases align to TRBD2. The CDR3 extends over 14 amino acids. CDR1 and CDR2 from the germline V gene are SQVTM and ANQGSEA. CDR3 region: CSAWPGLAGEMGVF. The CDR3 DNA sequence: TGCAGCGCTTGGCCGGGACTAGCGGGAGAGATGGGGGTCTTC.